The clone carrying this T cell receptor (beta chain) was found many times. V dropped 3 bases and J dropped 6; count of bases not matched to a gene: 9. The germline gives CDR1 KGHSH, CDR2 LQKENI. This CDR3 is built from 15 residues. TCRdb keeps only in-frame clones here, not all; method: immunoSEQ multiplex PCR. The repertoire holds about 120,000 clones, with around 85% as singletons. The sample belongs to a study of blood T cell repertoires in COVID-19. At the level of the study: Acute and convalescent COVID-19 specimens originated in the United States, Italy and Spain. In each case, the material was cDNA or gDNA derived from T cells, B-cell-depleted T cells, or PBMCs.

This clonotype was obtained from a man between 50 and 59 years old with acute or convalescent COVID-19. The sample consisted of peripheral blood. This rearrangement joins TRBV18 to TRBJ2-3, with 7 bases that match TRBD1. CDR3 nucleotide sequence: TGTGCCAGCTCACCGTCGGACAGGAGCGGTGATACGCAGTATTTT. Encoded protein: CASSPSDRSGDTQYF.